A single sample gave rise to the 26 T cell receptor beta chains below, sequenced in a study of shared clonotypes between healthy human individuals. Assay used: immunoSEQ multiplex PCR; TCRdb lists only in-frame clones, some missing. The sample yields 600,000 to 750,000 clones, roughly 88% seen once. The sequenced sample was memory CD8+ T cells from PBMCs. As for subset: CD45RO+ cells pooled with CCR7-negative TemRA cells. All receptors derive from a young man in good health. Some clones in this sample may be carry-over from other donors' samples.

The V and J genes are TRBV10-3 and TRBJ1-4; possible D gene TRBD1, 5 bases. The CDR3 consists of 20 residues. Trimming took off 0 bases at V and 0 bases at J, with 20 bases between the two ends. CDR1 is ENHRY and CDR2 is SYGVKD in the germline V gene. This chain's CDR3 is CAISESEIDSLPATNEKLFF. The CDR3 nucleotides are TGTGCCATCAGTGAGTCGGAGATCGACAGTTTACCAGCAACTAATGAAAAACTGTTTTTT.

The J gene is TRBJ2-5, the V gene TRBV19, with D perhaps TRBD2 (7 bases). The CDR3 is 15 amino acids. Trimming left V 6 bases short and J 5 bases short, with 19 bases between. Germline assignment: CDR1 LNHDA and CDR2 SQIVND (reference sequence). The CDR3 sequence is CASRGGGGPWETQYF. The CDR3 nucleotides read TGTGCCAGTAGAGGGGGGGGAGGGCCGTGGGAGACCCAGTACTTC.

This clone was counted a single time. The rearrangement uses TRBV11-1 and TRBJ2-7, with D perhaps TRBD1 (6 bases). Trimming shortened V by 1 base and J by 0 bases, and 10 bases separated the two germline ends. Germline assignment: CDR1 SGHAT and CDR2 FQDESV (reference sequence). The CDR3 sequence is 15 residues long. The CDR3 here is CASSLDGGPSYEQYF. CDR3 in DNA: TGTGCCAGCAGCTTAGATGGGGGCCCCTCCTACGAGCAGTACTTC. Full variable domain (outside the CDR3, taken from reference TRBV11-1 and TRBJ2-7): EAEVAQSPRYKITEKSQAVAFWCDPISGHATLYWYRQILGQGPELLVQFQDESVVDDSQLPKDRFSAERLKGVDSTLKIQPAELGDSAMYLCASSLDGGPSYEQYFGPGTRLTVT.

Only one count was recorded for this clone. The same CDR3 is also encoded by other DNA sequences in this sample. V usage is TRBV29-1 and J usage is TRBJ2-7; D uncertain. Germline assignment: CDR1 SQVTM and CDR2 ANQGSEA. The CDR3 loop spans 11 amino acids. V lost 4 bases to trimming and J lost 4 bases, with 8 bases between them. The CDR3 coding sequence is TGCAGCGTTGTCTTGGGGTACGAGCAGTACTTC. Translation gives CSVVLGYEQYF.

This chain uses TRBV29-1 with TRBJ1-2; D perhaps matches TRBD1 (6 bases). Trimming took 2 bases from V and 1 from J, leaving 14 bases between them. The CDR3 is 15 residues long. CDR1 SQVTM and CDR2 ANQGSEA come from the germline V gene. The CDR3 DNA follows: TGCAGCGTTGAAAATCAGGACAGTTTTAACTATGGCTACACCTTC. Its translation is CSVENQDSFNYGYTF.

The chain links TRBV10-3 to TRBJ2-7; TRBD2 is a possible D gene (5 bases). Germline values: CDR1 ENHRY, CDR2 SYGVKD. The CDR3 is made up of 16 amino acids. The germline V and J ends were trimmed by 6 bases and 2 bases, with 20 bases remaining between them. CDR3 residues: CAIRSWTVGDTYEQYF. In DNA form, the CDR3 reads TGTGCCATCAGATCATGGACGGTGGGAGATACCTACGAGCAGTACTTC.

This chain links TRBV7-9 with TRBJ1-1, with unresolved D. The V gene's germline CDR1 is SEHNR and CDR2 FQNEAQ (reference sequence). V shed 0 bases and J shed 7 bases, with 9 bases lying between them. The CDR3 has 13 amino acids. The DNA for the CDR3 is TGTGCCAGCAGCTTAGCTCCGGGCCATGAAGCTTTCTTT. Translated, it gives CASSLAPGHEAFF.

This clone was observed once. The chain is built from TRBV13 and TRBJ2-7, with TRBD2 identical over 9 bases. The ends lost 1 base at V and 4 bases at J; junction bases unmatched: 8. The CDR3 extends over 16 amino acids. The germline V gene has CDR1 PRHDT and CDR2 FYEKMQ (reference sequence). The CDR3 coding sequence is TGTGCCAGCAGCTTAGTGGGTCGCGGGAGGGAATACGAGCAGTACTTC. Residues: CASSLVGRGREYEQYF. Full variable domain (missing parts from reference TRBV13 and TRBJ2-7): AAGVIQSPRHLIKEKRETATLKCYPIPRHDTVYWYQQGPGQDPQFLISFYEKMQSDKGSIPDRFSAQQFSDYHSELNMSSLELGDSALYFCASSLVGRGREYEQYFGPGTRLTVT.

This chain uses TRBV9 with TRBJ2-7, with 7 bases that match TRBD2. CDR3 length equals 13 residues. V lost 5 bases and J lost 5; bases outside the gene matches: 7. CDR1 is SGDLS, CDR2 YYNGEE, per germline. The DNA for the CDR3 is TGTGCCAGCAGAGCCGAAAGCGGGGACGAGCAGTACTTC. The encoded protein is CASRAESGDEQYF.

Many counts were recorded for this clone. This chain connects TRBV4-1 to TRBJ1-1; D may be TRBD1 (6 bases). V shed 0 bases and J shed 7 bases, with 18 bases lying between them. The CDR3 runs to 16 residues. Germline values: CDR1 MGHRA, CDR2 YSYEKL. The DNA of the CDR3 is TGCGCCAGCAGCCAAGAACTGTGGACAGCCCTAGTTGAAGCTTTCTTT. It encodes CASSQELWTALVEAFF.

The CDR3 nucleotides are TGTGCCAGTAGCCCCGGCTTCTTGACAGATACGCAGTATTTT. Translating it yields CASSPGFLTDTQYF. The rearrangement joins TRBV19 to TRBJ2-3; D remains unclear. The germline V and J ends were trimmed by 6 bases and 3 bases, with 13 bases remaining between them. Germline V CDR1 and CDR2: LNHDA, SQIVND (reference sequence). The CDR3 contains 14 residues.

This chain connects TRBV4-1 to TRBJ2-1, with D possibly TRBD1 on 5 matching bases. CDR3 size: 16 residues. The germline gives CDR1 MGHRA, CDR2 YSYEKL. V gave up 3 bases and J gave up 0 bases, with 12 bases separating them. The CDR3 bases are TGCGCCAGCAGCCATCCCCCGGACACCTCCTACAATGAGCAGTTCTTC. Translated, it gives CASSHPPDTSYNEQFF.

This rearrangement joins TRBV28 to TRBJ2-3; maybe TRBD1 (5 bases). The length of the CDR3 is 15 residues. Germline V gene sequence: CDR1 MDHEN, CDR2 SYDVKM. V lost 5 bases to trimming and J lost 2 bases, with 14 bases between them. The CDR3 sequence is CASSLLGAYTDTQYF. DNA for the CDR3: TGTGCCAGCAGTCTCCTAGGGGCTTACACAGATACGCAGTATTTT.

Points on this clone: This may be a read error, as it is one base from a much larger clone. Different DNA sequences within this sample yield the same CDR3. This sequence joins TRBV5-8 and TRBJ2-7, with unresolved D. Germline CDR1 and CDR2: SGHTS and YDEGEE. The V and J ends lost 0 bases and 3 bases respectively, with 1 base between them. The CDR3 contains 11 residues. CDR3 nucleotides: TGTGCCAGCAGCTTGGGCTACGAGCAGTACTTC. Translation: CASSLGYEQYF.

With regard to this clone: Within the sample, other DNA sequences also encode this same CDR3. The V and J genes are TRBV27 and TRBJ2-1; D tentatively reads TRBD1 or TRBD2 (5 bases each). Germline V gene lookup returns CDR1 MNHEY and CDR2 SMNVEV (reference sequence). There are 14 residues in the CDR3. Trimming stripped 4 bases from V and 5 bases from J, with 12 bases between. CDR3 loop: CASSSGTRDNEQFF. CDR3 sequence (DNA): TGTGCCAGCAGTTCCGGGACGCGGGACAATGAGCAGTTCTTC.

The J gene is TRBJ1-3, the V gene TRBV5-6; D remains ambiguous. The germline gives CDR1 SGHDT, CDR2 YYEEEE. V lost 4 bases, J lost 0 bases, and 11 bases lay in between. There are 15 residues in the CDR3. CDR3: CASSPGPGSGNTIYF. The CDR3 DNA is TGTGCCAGCAGCCCCGGGCCGGGCTCTGGAAACACCATATATTTT.

The chain combines TRBV19 with TRBJ2-3; 7 nucleotides line up with TRBD1. This CDR3 contains 14 residues. V was pared by 3 bases and J by 4 bases, with 4 bases of the junction left unmatched. CDR1 is LNHDA and CDR2 is SQIVND in the germline V gene (reference sequence). The CDR3 region has the DNA TGTGCCAGTAGTATCAACAGGGGCCCAGATACGCAGTATTTT. It encodes CASSINRGPDTQYF. The full variable domain, its missing parts supplied by reference TRBV19 and TRBJ2-3, is DGGITQSPKYLFRKEGQNVTLSCEQNLNHDAMYWYRQDPGQGLRLIYYSQIVNDFQKGDIAEGYSVSREKKESFPLTVTSAQKNPTAFYLCASSINRGPDTQYFGPGTRLTVL.

V is TRBV28 and J is TRBJ1-4, with D uncertain. Trimming took off 5 bases at V and 7 bases at J, with 17 bases between the two ends. The CDR3 consists of 15 residues. Germline V gene sequence: CDR1 MDHEN, CDR2 SYDVKM. CDR3 nucleotide sequence: TGTGCCAGCAGTGCAGTGGCGTCCCGCAGTGAAAAACTGTTTTTT. Encoded protein: CASSAVASRSEKLFF.

The chain has TRBV27 and TRBJ2-7; D may match TRBD1 or TRBD2 (5 bases each). The V end lost 1 base, the J end lost 6 bases, and 13 bases lay between the germline ends. From germline, CDR1 is MNHEY and CDR2 SMNVEV (reference sequence). There are 14 residues in the CDR3. Here the CDR3 reads CASSLLNPGSEQYF. The CDR3, as DNA: TGTGCCAGCAGTTTATTAAACCCAGGGAGCGAGCAGTACTTC.

V usage is TRBV2 and J usage is TRBJ1-1; D might be TRBD1 (5 bases). The CDR3 is 16 amino acids. The V gene lost 7 bases and the J gene lost 5 bases, with 23 bases spanning the gap. CDR1 SNHLY and CDR2 FYNNEI come from the germline V gene. The CDR3 bases are TGTGCCAGCATGGAGGGGCGATGGGGGGTGCGGACTGAAGCTTTCTTT. Translating it yields CASMEGRWGVRTEAFF.

The chain carries TRBV7-8 and TRBJ2-1; 13 bases line up with TRBD2. Per the germline V gene, CDR1 is SGHVS and CDR2 is FQNEAQ. The CDR3 has 17 residues. The trim removed 5 bases at V and 9 bases at J, leaving 13 bases unmatched. This CDR3 reads CASSPTPGLAGLGEQFF. The CDR3 bases are TGTGCCAGCAGCCCGACACCGGGACTAGCGGGATTGGGTGAGCAGTTCTTC. Together with reference TRBV7-8 and TRBJ2-1, the CDR3 gives the full variable domain: GAGVSQSPRYKVAKRGQDVALRCDPISGHVSLFWYQQALGQGPEFLTYFQNEAQLDKSGLPSDRFFAERPEGSVSTLKIQRTQQEDSAVYLCASSPTPGLAGLGEQFFGPGTRLTVL.

The gene calls are TRBV9 and TRBJ2-2, with TRBD1 matching over 10 bases. Losses at the gene ends were 2 bases for V and 10 bases for J; bases not matched to a gene: 8. This CDR3 has 15 residues. Germline V CDR1 and CDR2: SGDLS, YYNGEE. The CDR3 loop reads CASSVWTGGREELFF. CDR3 nucleotide sequence: TGTGCCAGCAGCGTCTGGACAGGGGGTCGTGAGGAGCTGTTTTTT. Complete variable domain (other parts from reference TRBV9 and TRBJ2-2): DSGVTQTPKHLITATGQRVTLRCSPRSGDLSVYWYQQSLDQGLQFLIQYYNGEERAKGNILERFSAQQFPDLHSELNLSSLELGDSALYFCASSVWTGGREELFFGEGSRLTVL.

This sequence joins TRBV27 and TRBJ2-1, with TRBD2 matching over 7 bases. The germline V gene has CDR1 MNHEY and CDR2 SMNVEV (reference sequence). V gave up 5 bases and J gave up 0 bases; unmatched junction bases: 7. The CDR3 is 16 amino acids. CDR3: CASSVLGLYSYNEQFF. For the CDR3, the DNA is TGTGCCAGCAGTGTCTTGGGACTATACTCCTACAATGAGCAGTTCTTC.

About this clone itself: It is likely a read error: a sequence one base away is far more abundant. This sample also contains other DNA sequences that code for the same CDR3. The rearrangement uses TRBV4-2 and TRBJ2-3; the match to TRBD2 covers 12 bases. The CDR3 sequence is 19 residues long. The germline V gene encodes CDR1 LGHNA and CDR2 YNFKEQ. CDR3 residues: CASSPRETSGSAGTDTQYF. The CDR3, as DNA: TGTGCCAGCAGCCCCAGGGAGACTAGCGGGAGTGCCGGCACAGATACACAGTATTTT.

The chain employs TRBV19 and TRBJ2-3, with 9 nucleotides matching TRBD1. The ends lost 7 bases at V and 0 bases at J; junction bases unmatched: 5. The CDR3 sequence is 15 residues long. The germline CDR1 and CDR2 sequences are LNHDA and SQIVND (reference sequence). CDR3 sequence: CASNAGTGSTDTQYF. The CDR3 nucleotides are TGTGCCAGTAACGCCGGGACAGGGAGCACAGATACGCAGTATTTT.

The chain couples TRBV7-3 to TRBJ2-1, with 8 bases fitting TRBD2. Unmatched junction bases numbered 11, after V lost 5 bases and J lost 8 bases. The germline V gene has CDR1 SGHTA and CDR2 FQGTGA. The CDR3 is made up of 15 amino acids. The CDR3 nucleotides are TGTGCCAGCAGCAATCCGGGACTAGTCGCGGATGAGCAGTTCTTC. Translating it yields CASSNPGLVADEQFF.